The 23 T cell receptor beta chains presented below share a single source sample, sequenced in a study of memory CD4+ T cells and cytomegalovirus serostatus. Sequencing used immunoSEQ multiplex PCR; TCRdb keeps in-frame clones, though not all of them. Of roughly 60,000 clones in the sample, roughly 81% are singletons; the top ten hold more than 1%. Single viable CD3+CD4+CD8-CD45RO+ cells were sorted as the memory CD4+ T cells. The sequencing sample was made of memory CD4+ T cells from blood. The receptors shown here come from an adult in good health and CMV-seronegative.

The chain is built from TRBV4-3 and TRBJ2-3; D is undetermined. V lost 1 base and J 2 bases, leaving 16 bases between the germline ends. CDR1 and CDR2 (germline): LGHNA, YSLEER. The length of the CDR3 is 17 residues. For the CDR3, the DNA is TGCGCCAGCAGCCAAGGACGGAGAGTGGGATTCACAGATACGCAGTATTTT. It specifies CASSQGRRVGFTDTQYF.

Regarding this clone: Within the sample, other DNA sequences also encode this same CDR3. The chain is built from TRBV29-1 and TRBJ2-5; possible D gene TRBD2, 6 bases. Per the germline V gene, CDR1 is SQVTM and CDR2 is ANQGSEA. Deletions cut 3 bases from V and 5 bases from J, with 7 bases between. This CDR3 has 11 residues. In DNA form, the CDR3 reads TGCAGCGTTGATGGGGGGGAGACCCAGTACTTC. Encoded protein: CSVDGGETQYF.

The rearrangement uses TRBV11-3 and TRBJ2-7; D gene uncertain. Per the germline V gene, CDR1 is SGHNT and CDR2 is YENEEA. This CDR3 contains 15 residues. V gave up 0 bases and J gave up 4 bases, with 13 bases separating them. Written as DNA, the CDR3 is TGTGCCAGCAGCTTAGATCGTGGGTTTGGGTACGAGCAGTACTTC. Protein sequence: CASSLDRGFGYEQYF.

The chain uses TRBV5-1 and TRBJ1-1; D is unclear. CDR1 SGHRS and CDR2 YFSETQ come from the germline V gene. Trimming removed 0 bases from V and 6 bases from J, with 9 bases in between. CDR3 size: 13 residues. The CDR3 nucleotides are TGCGCCAGCAGCTTGGCGCGTTCGGCTGAAGCTTTCTTT. Translation: CASSLARSAEAFF.

The chain recombines TRBV5-1 with TRBJ1-5; 7 bases are shared with TRBD1. There are 16 residues in the CDR3. Germline CDR1 reads SGHRS; CDR2 reads YFSETQ. V lost 0 bases to trimming and J lost 5 bases; unmatched junction nucleotides: 8. Here the CDR3 reads CASSLGSGGGDQPQHF. In nucleotides, the CDR3 is TGCGCCAGCAGCTTGGGTTCAGGAGGGGGCGATCAGCCCCAGCATTTT.

The V and J genes are TRBV2 and TRBJ1-1; TRBD1 is a possible D gene (5 bases). This CDR3 has 11 residues. The germline gives CDR1 SNHLY, CDR2 FYNNEI. V shed 11 bases and J shed 4 bases, with 11 bases lying between them. DNA for the CDR3: TGTGCCCGTATCCAGGGCACTGAAGCTTTCTTT. It encodes CARIQGTEAFF.

The chain has TRBV19 and TRBJ2-7; D may be TRBD2 (5 bases). Trimming stripped 0 bases from V and 9 bases from J, with 15 bases between. The CDR3 consists of 14 residues. Germline-derived CDR1 and CDR2 are LNHDA and SQIVND (reference sequence). Here the CDR3 reads CASSIDIGRGRQYF. CDR3 in DNA: TGTGCCAGTAGTATAGATATCGGTCGGGGAAGGCAGTACTTC.

This chain uses TRBV7-9 with TRBJ1-1; D not resolved. CDR3 size: 12 residues. Germline lookup yields CDR1 SEHNR and CDR2 FQNEAQ (reference sequence). The V end was cut by 6 bases, the J end by 6 bases, with 11 bases between. The CDR3 sequence is CASRFEVAEAFF. CDR3 coding DNA: TGTGCCAGCAGGTTCGAGGTTGCTGAAGCTTTCTTT.

The chain couples TRBV10-3 to TRBJ1-5; tentative D call: TRBD1 (6 bases). This CDR3 is built from 14 residues. V gave up 7 bases and J gave up 7 bases, with 17 bases separating them. Germline V gives CDR1 ENHRY, CDR2 SYGVKD. The CDR3 nucleotides are TGTGCCATCAAGAATGAGGGGGTTTGGCAGCCCCAGCATTTT. Its protein product is CAIKNEGVWQPQHF.

The V call is TRBV28, the J call TRBJ2-2; D remains ambiguous. V gave up 1 base and J gave up 1 base, with 7 bases separating them. The CDR3 is 15 amino acids. Germline V gives CDR1 MDHEN, CDR2 SYDVKM. In nucleotides, the CDR3 is TGTGCCAGCAGTTTATTGGGTCGGAACACCGGGGAGCTGTTTTTT. Translation gives CASSLLGRNTGELFF. The complete variable domain, with remaining parts taken from reference TRBV28 and TRBJ2-2, reads DVKVTQSSRYLVKRTGEKVFLECVQDMDHENMFWYRQDPGLGLRLIYFSYDVKMKEKGDIPEGYSVSREKKERFSLILESASTNQTSMYLCASSLLGRNTGELFFGEGSRLTVL.

This chain links TRBV10-1 with TRBJ1-1; no definite D call. The CDR3 is made up of 13 amino acids. The germline gives CDR1 WNHNN, CDR2 SYGVQD (reference sequence). V shed 8 bases and J shed 7 bases, with 17 bases lying between them. The CDR3 spells CASHSGLGGEAFF. For the CDR3, the DNA is TGCGCCAGCCACAGTGGGTTGGGAGGTGAAGCTTTCTTT.

The rearrangement uses TRBV13 and TRBJ2-1; D assignment may be TRBD1 or TRBD2 (5 bases each). The CDR3 runs 16 residues. The germline V gene encodes CDR1 PRHDT and CDR2 FYEKMQ (reference sequence). V lost 0 bases and J 4 bases, leaving 13 bases between the germline ends. The CDR3 region is CASSLGRGFLYNEQFF. Here the CDR3 DNA reads TGTGCCAGCAGCTTAGGTCGGGGCTTCCTGTACAATGAGCAGTTCTTC.

This clone was seen once. The chain employs TRBV27 and TRBJ2-3; 7 bases fit TRBD1. Germline trimming cut 6 bases from V and 2 bases from J; bases unmatched to any gene: 11. Germline assignment: CDR1 MNHEY and CDR2 SMNVEV (reference sequence). CDR3 size: 16 residues. Here the CDR3 DNA reads TGTGCCAGCAGGCCCGCGAAACAGGGGAACACAGATACGCAGTATTTT. Amino acids: CASRPAKQGNTDTQYF.

This clone was seen a handful of times. The chain combines TRBV28 with TRBJ2-1, with a weak D call TRBD1 (5 bases). CDR3 length: 12 residues. The germline V gene encodes CDR1 MDHEN and CDR2 SYDVKM. Trimming shortened V by 2 bases and J by 10 bases, and 9 bases separated the two germline ends. The CDR3 DNA reads TGTGCCAGCAGTTTAGGGGCGTCAGAGCAGTTCTTC. Residues: CASSLGASEQFF.

This clone was detected only a few times. CDR3 DNA sequence: TGCAGCGTTGGCAGCCTTAGCAATCAGCCCCAGCATTTT. It specifies CSVGSLSNQPQHF. The J gene is TRBJ1-5, the V gene TRBV29-1; D not resolved. Per germline, CDR1 SQVTM and CDR2 ANQGSEA. This CDR3 has 13 residues. The V end was cut by 4 bases, the J end by 0 bases, with 7 bases between.

The chain employs TRBV6-1 and TRBJ1-2; possibly TRBD1 for D (5 bases). CDR1 and CDR2 (germline): MNHNS, SASEGT. The CDR3 loop spans 15 amino acids. Trimming cost V 3 bases and J 8 bases, with 19 bases left between them. CDR3: CASSDVGRQGKGYTF. The CDR3 bases are TGTGCCAGCAGTGACGTCGGTAGGCAGGGTAAGGGCTACACCTTC.

This clone came up a few times. The rearrangement joins TRBV19 to TRBJ1-5, with D tentatively TRBD1 (6 bases). The CDR3 is made up of 18 amino acids. V was pared by 9 bases and J by 0 bases, with 24 bases between. The V gene's germline CDR1 is LNHDA and CDR2 SQIVND (reference sequence). The CDR3 reads CASRIVQGNDNSNQPQHF. CDR3 coding DNA: TGTGCCAGCCGAATAGTACAGGGAAACGACAATAGCAATCAGCCCCAGCATTTT.

This clone was detected only a few times. This sequence joins TRBV7-2 and TRBJ2-3, with D possibly matching TRBD1 (5 bases). V shed 1 base and J shed 1 base, with 6 bases lying between them. The germline V gene encodes CDR1 SGHTA and CDR2 FQGNSA. CDR3 length: 14 amino acids. Here the CDR3 reads CASSLVTGTDTQYF. In nucleotides, the CDR3 is TGTGCCAGCAGCTTAGTGACAGGCACAGATACGCAGTATTTT.

The chain employs TRBV7-9 and TRBJ1-2; D not certain. The CDR3 has 17 residues. Germline-derived CDR1 and CDR2 are SEHNR and FQNEAQ (reference sequence). V dropped 1 base and J dropped 0 bases, with 15 bases sitting between them. CDR3: CASSLEYARLANYGYTF. The CDR3 DNA reads TGTGCCAGCAGCTTAGAGTATGCGCGCCTAGCTAACTATGGCTACACCTTC.

This sequence joins TRBV7-2 and TRBJ2-1, with TRBD1 matching over 7 bases. The trim removed 5 bases at V and 3 bases at J, leaving 10 bases unmatched. Per the germline V gene, CDR1 is SGHTA and CDR2 is FQGNSA. The CDR3 loop spans 16 amino acids. CDR3: CASSPRPRDSYNEQFF. CDR3 bases: TGTGCCAGCAGCCCGCGACCCCGGGACAGCTACAATGAGCAGTTCTTC. Full variable domain (outside the CDR3, taken from reference TRBV7-2 and TRBJ2-1): GAGVSQSPSNKVTEKGKDVELRCDPISGHTALYWYRQSLGQGLEFLIYFQGNSAPDKSGLPSDRFSAERTGGSVSTLTIQRTQQEDSAVYLCASSPRPRDSYNEQFFGPGTRLTVL.

The gene calls are TRBV28 and TRBJ1-1; maybe TRBD1 (5 bases). V was trimmed by 2 bases and J by 11 bases, leaving 12 bases between them. Germline CDR1 reads MDHEN; CDR2 reads SYDVKM. The CDR3 covers 12 residues. The CDR3: CASSLKWGLAFF. CDR3 coding DNA: TGTGCCAGCAGTTTAAAGTGGGGGTTGGCTTTCTTT.

This chain joins TRBV6-1 and TRBJ2-7; TRBD1 agrees at 7 bases. In germline, CDR1 is MNHNS, CDR2 SASEGT. Losses at the gene ends were 5 bases for V and 6 bases for J; bases not matched to a gene: 10. This CDR3 comprises 14 residues. CDR3 amino acids: CASSPRRTGREQYF. Here the CDR3 DNA reads TGTGCCAGCAGTCCAAGAAGGACAGGTCGCGAGCAGTACTTC.

In this sample, this clone turned up a few times. This chain connects TRBV7-3 to TRBJ1-5; possibly TRBD1 for D (5 bases). Trimming pared 0 bases from V and 8 bases from J, leaving 11 bases between. Germline CDR1 SGHTA, CDR2 FQGTGA. The CDR3 length is 14 residues. In nucleotides, the CDR3 is TGTGCCAGCAGCTTAACGGGGGGAAGAGAGCCCCAGCATTTT. Residues: CASSLTGGREPQHF.